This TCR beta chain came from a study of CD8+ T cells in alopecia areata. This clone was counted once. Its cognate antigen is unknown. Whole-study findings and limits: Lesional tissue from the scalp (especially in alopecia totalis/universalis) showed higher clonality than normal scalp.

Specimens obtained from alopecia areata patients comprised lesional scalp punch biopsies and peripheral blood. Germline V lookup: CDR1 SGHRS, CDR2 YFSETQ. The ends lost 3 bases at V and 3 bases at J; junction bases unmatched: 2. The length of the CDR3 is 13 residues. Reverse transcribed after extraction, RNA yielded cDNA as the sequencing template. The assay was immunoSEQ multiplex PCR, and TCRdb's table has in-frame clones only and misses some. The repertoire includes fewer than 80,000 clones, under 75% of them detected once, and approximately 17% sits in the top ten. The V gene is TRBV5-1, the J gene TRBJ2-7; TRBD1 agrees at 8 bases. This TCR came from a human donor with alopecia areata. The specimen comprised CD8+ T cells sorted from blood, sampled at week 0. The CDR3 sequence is CASSWTGSYEQYF. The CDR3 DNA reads TGCGCCAGCAGCTGGACAGGGAGCTACGAGCAGTACTTC.